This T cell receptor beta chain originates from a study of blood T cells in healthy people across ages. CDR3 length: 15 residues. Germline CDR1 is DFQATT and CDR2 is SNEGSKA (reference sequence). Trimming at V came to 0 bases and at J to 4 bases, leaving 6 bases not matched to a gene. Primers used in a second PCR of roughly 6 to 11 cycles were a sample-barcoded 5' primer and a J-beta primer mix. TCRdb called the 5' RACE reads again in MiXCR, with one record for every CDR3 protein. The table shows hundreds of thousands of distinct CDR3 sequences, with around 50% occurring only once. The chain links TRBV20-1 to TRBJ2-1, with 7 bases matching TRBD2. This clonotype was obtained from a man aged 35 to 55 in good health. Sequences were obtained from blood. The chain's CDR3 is CSARDLAENYNEQFF. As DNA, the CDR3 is TGCAGTGCTAGAGATCTAGCGGAAAATTACAATGAGCAGTTCTTC.